A single sample gave rise to the 17 T cell receptor beta chains below, sequenced in a study of blood T cell repertoires in COVID-19. Assay: immunoSEQ multiplex PCR; the TCRdb copy retains only in-frame clones and omits some. This sample yields 240,000 or so clones, of which about four fifths are seen a single time; over 7.5% belongs to the top ten. The sample comprised peripheral blood. The receptors come from a woman at least 80 years old with acute or convalescent COVID-19.

This chain joins TRBV19 and TRBJ1-4; possible D gene TRBD1, 5 bases. The V gene lost 3 bases and the J gene lost 5 bases, with 13 bases spanning the gap. Germline V gene sequence: CDR1 LNHDA, CDR2 SQIVND (reference sequence). The CDR3 is 15 amino acids. The CDR3 coding sequence is TGTGCCAGTAGTATTAGGGGACGGGAGAATGAAAAACTGTTTTTT. This gives the protein CASSIRGRENEKLFF. Variable domain in full (rest from reference TRBV19 and TRBJ1-4): DGGITQSPKYLFRKEGQNVTLSCEQNLNHDAMYWYRQDPGQGLRLIYYSQIVNDFQKGDIAEGYSVSREKKESFPLTVTSAQKNPTAFYLCASSIRGRENEKLFFGSGTQLSVL.

This clone was picked up a small number of times. The rearrangement links TRBV15 to TRBJ1-3; possible D gene TRBD1, 5 bases. In germline, CDR1 is LNHNV, CDR2 YYDKDF (reference sequence). With 5 bases removed from V and 0 bases from J, the gap between germline ends came to 17 bases. The CDR3 covers 17 residues. This chain's CDR3 is CATSVTRDFSSGNTIYF. CDR3 bases: TGTGCCACCAGCGTTACCCGGGACTTTAGCTCTGGAAACACCATATATTTT.

The chain employs TRBV5-1 and TRBJ2-2; 8 bases fit TRBD1. The CDR3 has 15 residues. The germline gives CDR1 SGHRS, CDR2 YFSETQ. J lost 5 bases, V lost 3 bases, and 6 bases had no gene match. CDR3 amino acids: CASSWTGLGTGELFF. The CDR3 nucleotides are TGCGCCAGCAGCTGGACAGGGTTGGGAACCGGGGAGCTGTTTTTT.

The rearrangement joins TRBV28 to TRBJ2-7; 7 bases align to TRBD1. V shed 5 bases and J 9 bases; nucleotides not matched to a gene: 7. Per germline, CDR1 MDHEN and CDR2 SYDVKM. There are 12 residues in the CDR3. CDR3 DNA sequence: TGTGCCAGCAGTCTCCGGACAGGAGGGCAGTACTTC. Translating gives CASSLRTGGQYF.

V and J are TRBV11-2 and TRBJ2-2, with D tentatively TRBD1 (5 bases). Per germline, CDR1 SGHAT and CDR2 FQNNGV. Trimming cost V 0 bases and J 4 bases, with 9 bases left between them. CDR3 length equals 15 residues. Here the CDR3 reads CASSLDRVGTGELFF. CDR3 nucleotide sequence: TGTGCCAGCAGCTTAGACAGGGTGGGCACCGGGGAGCTGTTTTTT.

The V gene is TRBV7-3, the J gene TRBJ2-5; tentative D call: TRBD2 (7 bases). The CDR3 totals 15 residues. Germline V gene sequence: CDR1 SGHTA, CDR2 FQGTGA. The V end lost 3 bases, the J end lost 5 bases, and 16 bases lay between the germline ends. This CDR3 reads CASSFGGGQEETQYF. The CDR3 bases are TGTGCCAGCAGCTTTGGCGGGGGCCAGGAGGAGACCCAGTACTTC.

This sequence joins TRBV6-5 and TRBJ1-1, with 7 positions matching TRBD1. The CDR3 extends over 13 amino acids. Germline trimming cut 5 bases from V and 4 bases from J; bases unmatched to any gene: 4. Germline V gives CDR1 MNHEY, CDR2 SVGAGI. CDR3 sequence reads: CASSPQGFTEAFF. The CDR3 nucleotides read TGTGCCAGCAGTCCACAGGGGTTCACTGAAGCTTTCTTT.

The rearrangement joins TRBV28 to TRBJ2-7, with 7 bases fitting TRBD1. V lost 4 bases to trimming and J lost 3 bases; unmatched junction nucleotides: 6. The CDR3 has 14 residues. CDR1 is MDHEN and CDR2 is SYDVKM in the germline V gene. The CDR3, as DNA: TGTGCCAGCAGTTCCTCGGGGACAGTCTACGAGCAGTACTTC. It encodes CASSSSGTVYEQYF.

This clone was seen only once. The rearrangement joins TRBV9 to TRBJ2-1, with 12 nucleotides matching TRBD2. CDR1 is SGDLS and CDR2 is YYNGEE in the germline V gene. V trimming: 2 bases; J trimming: 2 bases; junction bases outside the gene matches: 8. The CDR3 consists of 18 residues. The CDR3 DNA is TGTGCCAGCAGCGTCCGACTAGCGGGGGCCCATACCTACAATGAGCAGTTCTTC. Its translation: CASSVRLAGAHTYNEQFF.

The DNA of the CDR3 is TGTGCCAGCAGTTTACCCCGGGGGGCGGGTAATGAAAAACTGTTTTTT. It specifies CASSLPRGAGNEKLFF. J is TRBJ1-4 and V is TRBV28, with D possibly TRBD1 on 6 matching bases. CDR1 is MDHEN, CDR2 SYDVKM, per germline. Trimming pared 2 bases from V and 4 bases from J, leaving 14 bases between. This CDR3 is 16 amino acids long.

This clone was observed a few times. The gene calls are TRBV7-9 and TRBJ1-1; D gene ambiguous. V was trimmed by 2 bases and J by 8 bases, leaving 9 bases between them. CDR1 is SEHNR and CDR2 is FQNEAQ in the germline V gene (reference sequence). The CDR3 extends over 12 amino acids. The CDR3 here is CASSLSQTEAFF. In nucleotides, the CDR3 is TGTGCCAGCAGCTTAAGTCAGACAGAAGCTTTCTTT.

V and J are TRBV2 and TRBJ1-2; 9 bases align to TRBD1. The CDR3 totals 14 residues. The trim removed 6 bases at V and 7 bases at J, leaving 9 bases unmatched. Germline lookup yields CDR1 SNHLY and CDR2 FYNNEI. The CDR3 protein is CASSFPDRGGGYTF. CDR3 bases: TGTGCCAGCAGCTTCCCGGACAGGGGTGGTGGCTACACCTTC. The full variable domain, completed using reference TRBV2 and TRBJ1-2, is EPEVTQTPSHQVTQMGQEVILRCVPISNHLYFYWYRQILGQKVEFLVSFYNNEISEKSEIFDDQFSVERPDGSNFTLKIRSTKLEDSAMYFCASSFPDRGGGYTFGSGTRLTVV.

This chain links TRBV9 with TRBJ1-2; 7 bases align to TRBD1. CDR1 is SGDLS and CDR2 is YYNGEE in the germline V gene. Germline trimming cut 6 bases from V and 1 base from J; bases unmatched to any gene: 6. CDR3 size: 14 residues. The CDR3 loop is CASNRDSNNYGYTF. CDR3 nucleotide sequence: TGTGCCAGCAACCGGGACAGCAATAACTATGGCTACACCTTC.

The V gene is TRBV28, the J gene TRBJ2-1, with a possible D match to TRBD2 (6 bases). V was trimmed by 6 bases and J by 8 bases, leaving 17 bases between them. The germline CDR1 and CDR2 sequences are MDHEN and SYDVKM. The CDR3 is made up of 14 amino acids. The CDR3 spells CASSIPRGRDEQFF. For the CDR3, the DNA is TGTGCCAGCAGCATACCGCGGGGCCGGGATGAGCAGTTCTTC.

The chain couples TRBV18 to TRBJ1-1; TRBD1 is a possible D gene (5 bases). Germline V gene sequence: CDR1 KGHSH, CDR2 LQKENI. V gave up 5 bases and J gave up 1 base, with 8 bases separating them. The CDR3 consists of 13 residues. The CDR3 DNA is TGTGCCAGCTCATCTCAGGGGAACACTGAAGCTTTCTTT. Translated, it gives CASSSQGNTEAFF.

This clone occurred once. V usage is TRBV12-5 and J usage is TRBJ2-1; 11 bases fit TRBD2. The CDR3 runs 16 residues. The trim removed 2 bases at V and 2 bases at J, leaving 2 bases unmatched. The germline V gene encodes CDR1 LGHNT and CDR2 FRNRAP. The CDR3 sequence is CASGLLAGGPYNEQFF. CDR3 bases: TGTGCTAGTGGTTTGTTAGCGGGGGGGCCCTACAATGAGCAGTTCTTC.

This chain links TRBV14 with TRBJ1-2; D not resolved. The CDR3 length is 15 residues. Germline V gene lookup returns CDR1 SGHDN and CDR2 FVKESK. Between the trimmed V and J ends, which lost 0 bases and 7 bases, there was a span of 15 bases. The CDR3 region has the DNA TGTGCCAGCAGCCAAGAAGGCAGGAATAGAATTGGCTACACCTTC. The encoded protein is CASSQEGRNRIGYTF. Variable domain in full (rest from reference TRBV14 and TRBJ1-2): EAGVTQFPSHSVIEKGQTVTLRCDPISGHDNLYWYRRVMGKEIKFLLHFVKESKQDESGMPNNRFLAERTGGTYSTLKVQPAELEDSGVYFCASSQEGRNRIGYTFGSGTRLTVV.